Sequencing of this TCR beta chain was carried out in a study of technical replicates of blood from four donors. The assay was immunoSEQ multiplex PCR, and TCRdb's table has in-frame clones only and misses some. The data contain 74,000 or so clones, about 90% of them singletons. The V segment lost 1 base and the J segment 2 bases; nucleotides outside the gene matches: 4. CDR1 and CDR2 from the germline V gene are MNHEY and SMNVEV (reference sequence). CDR3 size: 17 residues. Sequencing used T cells isolated from PBMCs. The receptor was derived from a human donor in good health. V gene TRBV27 combines with J gene TRBJ2-6; 8 nucleotides agree with TRBD1. The DNA for the CDR3 is TGTGCCAGCAGTTTATATGCAGGGGGCGCTGGGGCCAACGTCCTGACTTTC. Translated, it gives CASSLYAGGAGANVLTF.